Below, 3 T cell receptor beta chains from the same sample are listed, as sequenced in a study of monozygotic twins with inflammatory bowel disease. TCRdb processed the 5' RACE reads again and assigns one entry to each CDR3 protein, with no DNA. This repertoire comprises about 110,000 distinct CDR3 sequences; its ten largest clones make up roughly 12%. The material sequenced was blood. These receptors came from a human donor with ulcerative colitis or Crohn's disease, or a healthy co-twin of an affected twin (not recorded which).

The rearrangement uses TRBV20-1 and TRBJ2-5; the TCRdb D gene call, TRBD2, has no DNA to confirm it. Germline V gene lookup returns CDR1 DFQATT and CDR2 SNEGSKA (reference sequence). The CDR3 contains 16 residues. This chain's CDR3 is CSASREMAGGPETQYF.

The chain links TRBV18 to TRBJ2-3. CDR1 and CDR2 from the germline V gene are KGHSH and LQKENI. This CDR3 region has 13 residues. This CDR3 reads CASSGTSSDTQYF. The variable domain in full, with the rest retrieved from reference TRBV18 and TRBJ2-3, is NAGVMQNPRHLVRRRGQEARLRCSPMKGHSHVYWYRQLPEEGLKFMVYLQKENIIDESGMPKERFSAEFPKEGPSILRIQQVVRGDSAAYFCASSGTSSDTQYFGPGTRLTVL.

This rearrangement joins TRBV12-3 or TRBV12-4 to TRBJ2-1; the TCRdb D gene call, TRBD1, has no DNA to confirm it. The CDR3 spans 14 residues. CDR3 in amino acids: CASSANRDWDEQFF.